Detailed here is one T cell receptor beta chain. This entry comes from a study of T cell responses to AZD1222 COVID-19 vaccine. On the study more broadly: Timing groups of about 4 and about 12 weeks for second doses were pooled.

The length of the CDR3 is 17 residues. The assay was immunoSEQ multiplex PCR, and TCRdb's table has in-frame clones only and misses some. This table holds about 140,000 clones, 85% to 95% found once. Material: peripheral blood, obtained on day 0 of AZD1222 vaccination. The source is an adult in good health. The V and J genes are TRBV21-1 and TRBJ2-5; TRBD2 is the table's D call, not checked against the DNA. TRBV21-1 represents a pseudogene. CDR3 DNA: TGTGCCAGCACCCAAGGGGGCCTAGCGGGAGTACGGGAGACCCAGTACTTC. Translating it yields CASTQGGLAGVRETQYF.